This T cell receptor beta chain was recorded in a study of low-dose radiotherapy and immunotherapy resistance in tumors. The wider study: In Cohort 2, 1 Gy per fraction was delivered every two weeks, for a total of 13 Gy over 26 weeks.

Covering alpha and beta chains, TRAV- and TRBV-specific primers were used for the first-strand cDNA. Both a constant-region primer and a V-primer adapter served to amplify TCRs across approximately 19 PCR cycles. Amplification of the isolated mRNA used in vitro transcription. TCRdb itself ran the reads through MiXCR, one entry per CDR3 protein. In the table there are tens of thousands of distinct CDR3 sequences, less than 30% of which are singletons. CDR3 length equals 17 residues. In germline, CDR1 is KGHDR, CDR2 SFDVKD. With 5 bases removed from V and 0 bases from J, the gap between germline ends came to 16 bases. This clonotype was observed at least ten times. Described time point: after trial treatment. Specified treatment: LDRT plus nivolumab, ipilimumab, low-dose cyclophosphamide and aspirin (RACIN trial).

The clonotype originates from a male donor with prostate cancer. This sample comprised PBMCs, obtained after low-dose radiotherapy plus immunotherapy. The chain combines TRBV24-1 with TRBJ2-1; D perhaps matches TRBD2 (5 bases). The CDR3 bases are TGTGCCACCAGTGGAGGACTCTCGGGTAGCTCCTACAATGAGCAGTTCTTC. It encodes CATSGGLSGSSYNEQFF.